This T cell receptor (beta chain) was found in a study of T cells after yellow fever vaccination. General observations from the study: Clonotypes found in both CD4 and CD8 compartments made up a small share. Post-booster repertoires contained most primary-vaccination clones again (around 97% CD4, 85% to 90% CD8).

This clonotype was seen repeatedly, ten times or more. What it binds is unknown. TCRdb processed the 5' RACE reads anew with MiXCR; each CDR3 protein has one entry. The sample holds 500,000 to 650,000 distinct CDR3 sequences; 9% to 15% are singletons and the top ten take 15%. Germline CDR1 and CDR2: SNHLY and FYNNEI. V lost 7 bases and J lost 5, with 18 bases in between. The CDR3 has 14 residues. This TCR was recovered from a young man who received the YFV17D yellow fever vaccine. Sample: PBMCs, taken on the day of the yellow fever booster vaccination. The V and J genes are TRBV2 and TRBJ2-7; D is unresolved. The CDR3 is CASTEYGPLNEQYF. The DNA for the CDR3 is TGTGCCAGCACCGAGTACGGGCCCCTCAACGAGCAGTACTTC.